The 28 T cell receptor beta chains listed next were all sequenced from one sample in a study of graft-versus-host responses after intestinal transplantation (dated by TCRdb to the early 2020s). Dithiothreitol, EDTA incubations and collagenase D digestion were used to isolate intraepithelial and lamina propria lymphocytes from graft specimens. The protocol used for the library was the immunoSEQ multiplex PCR assay. Sourced from immuneACCESS, this table was stored by TCRdb with only in-frame sequences that have V and J called. A share of the clones is absent; for the studies checked, an unresolved V gene accounts for under half, and the remainder has no known explanation. The sample has some 29,000 clones on record, about 80% of them singletons. The ten largest account for roughly 3.2% of the sample. The source was ileum tissue, collected 98 days after intestinal transplantation. The receptors were gathered from a human patient who received an intestinal transplant, so some T cells may come from the graft donor.

CDR3 loop: CASSPKPISGLSRTQYF. The CDR3 DNA follows: TGTGCCAGCAGCCCCAAGCCAATATCGGGACTCTCCCGGACCCAGTACTTC. The J gene is TRBJ2-5, the V gene TRBV21-1; TRBD2, as called in the table, went unchecked against the DNA. TRBV21-1 counts as a pseudogene. The CDR3 covers 17 residues.

The rearrangement uses TRBV2 and TRBJ1-5; D might be TRBD1 (5 bases). V was pared by 6 bases and J by 4 bases, with 13 bases between. CDR1 SNHLY and CDR2 FYNNEI come from the germline V gene. The CDR3 has 14 amino acids. CDR3 protein: CASREGLLNQPQHF. DNA of the CDR3: TGTGCCAGCAGAGAGGGACTCTTGAATCAGCCCCAGCATTTT. Full variable domain (rest looked up from reference TRBV2 and TRBJ1-5): EPEVTQTPSHQVTQMGQEVILRCVPISNHLYFYWYRQILGQKVEFLVSFYNNEISEKSEIFDDQFSVERPDGSNFTLKIRSTKLEDSAMYFCASREGLLNQPQHFGDGTRLSIL.

This clone occurred once. The chain joins TRBV15 to TRBJ1-2; D possibly corresponds to TRBD1 (6 bases). Germline V gene sequence: CDR1 LNHNV, CDR2 YYDKDF (reference sequence). Trimming removed 0 bases at V and 0 bases at J, with 8 bases between. The CDR3 consists of 15 residues. This CDR3 reads CATSRDSGANYGYTF. CDR3 bases: TGTGCCACCAGCAGAGATTCAGGGGCTAACTATGGCTACACCTTC.

The chain recombines TRBV4-1 with TRBJ1-2; possible D gene TRBD1, 5 bases. Trimming stripped 0 bases from V and 5 bases from J, with 13 bases between. Germline assignment: CDR1 MGHRA and CDR2 YSYEKL. The CDR3 has 15 amino acids. In DNA, the CDR3 is TGCGCCAGCAGCCAAGAAGAGTGGGGGAGTTATGGCTACACCTTC. This translates into CASSQEEWGSYGYTF.

The chain joins TRBV2 to TRBJ2-5; 8 nucleotides match TRBD2. V lost 9 bases and J lost 5; bases outside the gene matches: 14. The germline V gene has CDR1 SNHLY and CDR2 FYNNEI. The CDR3 has 15 amino acids. The CDR3 protein is CASKRRSGGGETQYF. As DNA, the CDR3 is TGTGCCAGTAAACGGAGGAGCGGGGGAGGGGAGACCCAGTACTTC.

The chain has TRBV7-2 and TRBJ1-4; no reliable D call. This CDR3 comprises 15 residues. V was shortened by 4 bases and J by 4 bases, with 13 bases between the two germline ends. Germline CDR1 SGHTA, CDR2 FQGNSA. The CDR3 here is CASSSTLRVNEKLFF. The CDR3 DNA sequence: TGTGCCAGCAGCTCAACGTTAAGGGTTAATGAAAAACTGTTTTTT.

The V call is TRBV6-5, the J call TRBJ1-2, with TRBD1 as a possible D gene (5 bases). The V end was cut by 0 bases, the J end by 0 bases, with 8 bases between. The CDR3 is 15 residues long. The germline gives CDR1 MNHEY, CDR2 SVGAGI. The CDR3 bases are TGTGCCAGCAGTTACTCGGGGGGTGCTAACTATGGCTACACCTTC. It is translated as CASSYSGGANYGYTF.

This rearrangement joins TRBV5-8 to TRBJ2-7; D remains ambiguous. V was pared by 4 bases and J by 3 bases, with 2 bases between. The CDR3 has 10 amino acids. Looked up from germline, CDR1 is SGHTS and CDR2 is YDEGEE. The CDR3 protein is CASSLYEQYF. The DNA for the CDR3 is TGTGCCAGCAGCCTCTACGAGCAGTACTTC.

V is TRBV4-1 and J is TRBJ2-7; D possibly matches TRBD1 or TRBD2 (5 bases each). Trimming took off 0 bases at V and 1 base at J, with 10 bases between the two ends. The CDR3 runs 15 residues. Germline CDR1 MGHRA, CDR2 YSYEKL. Here the CDR3 reads CASSQDPGPSYEQYF. CDR3 DNA sequence: TGCGCCAGCAGCCAAGATCCGGGGCCGTCCTACGAGCAGTACTTC.

The chain has TRBV29-1 and TRBJ2-3; 12 bases are a match to TRBD2. Per germline, CDR1 SQVTM and CDR2 ANQGSEA. Trimming took 0 bases from V and 3 from J; bases not matched to a gene: 7. The CDR3 spans 17 residues. The CDR3 DNA reads TGCAGCGTTGAAGACTACACTAGCGGGGGGATGACAGATACGCAGTATTTT. Translation gives CSVEDYTSGGMTDTQYF.

The J gene is TRBJ1-1, the V gene TRBV6-5; no definite D call. V gave up 8 bases and J gave up 6 bases, with 16 bases separating them. Germline-derived CDR1 and CDR2 are MNHEY and SVGAGI. The CDR3 runs to 13 residues. As DNA, the CDR3 is TGTGCCAGCTGCCAACAGCTTTCCTCTGAAGCTTTCTTT. As protein: CASCQQLSSEAFF.

The CDR3 region is CASSPVDREAFF. For the CDR3, the DNA is TGTGCCAGCAGCCCAGTGGACAGAGAAGCTTTCTTT. The rearrangement joins TRBV9 to TRBJ1-1; possibly TRBD1 for D (6 bases). V was trimmed by 4 bases and J by 8 bases, leaving 12 bases between them. The CDR3 spans 12 residues. Germline V CDR1 and CDR2: SGDLS, YYNGEE.

The chain is built from TRBV5-1 and TRBJ1-2; TRBD1 aligns across 7 bases. V trimming: 4 bases; J trimming: 0 bases; junction bases outside the gene matches: 6. CDR3 size: 15 residues. CDR1 and CDR2 (germline): SGHRS, YFSETQ. The CDR3 is CASSPLRGTNYGYTF. For the CDR3, the DNA is TGCGCCAGCAGCCCCCTCAGGGGGACTAACTATGGCTACACCTTC.

J is TRBJ2-3 and V is TRBV28; a possible D gene is TRBD2 (6 bases). The CDR3 contains 14 residues. V was clipped by 3 bases and J by 6 bases, with 13 bases between them. Germline V lookup: CDR1 MDHEN, CDR2 SYDVKM. CDR3 residues: CASSLPLGGDTQYF. For the CDR3, the DNA is TGTGCCAGCAGTTTGCCGTTAGGAGGGGATACGCAGTATTTT. Supplemented by reference TRBV28 and TRBJ2-3, the full variable domain reads DVKVTQSSRYLVKRTGEKVFLECVQDMDHENMFWYRQDPGLGLRLIYFSYDVKMKEKGDIPEGYSVSREKKERFSLILESASTNQTSMYLCASSLPLGGDTQYFGPGTRLTVL.

There are a few counts of this clone. The rearrangement uses TRBV5-1 and TRBJ1-1, with D unclear. Germline CDR1 reads SGHRS; CDR2 reads YFSETQ. This CDR3 is built from 14 residues. The V gene lost 1 base and the J gene lost 5 bases, with 12 bases spanning the gap. The CDR3 bases are TGCGCCAGCAGCTTGTCGGCGACGGGGACTGAAGCTTTCTTT. Translated, it gives CASSLSATGTEAFF.

This chain joins TRBV11-2 and TRBJ2-7; 7 bases line up with TRBD1. This CDR3 has 13 residues. Germline V gene lookup returns CDR1 SGHAT and CDR2 FQNNGV. V lost 1 base to trimming and J lost 3 bases; unmatched junction nucleotides: 0. CDR3 protein: CASSLGTGYEQYF. CDR3 bases: TGTGCCAGCAGCTTAGGGACAGGCTACGAGCAGTACTTC.

V gene TRBV4-1 combines with J gene TRBJ2-5; D gene unclear. The CDR3 runs to 15 residues. V was pared by 4 bases and J by 2 bases, with 14 bases between. CDR1 is MGHRA, CDR2 YSYEKL, per germline. The CDR3 nucleotides are TGCGCCAGCAGCCGCAGTTGGGGTGATCAAGAGACCCAGTACTTC. Residues: CASSRSWGDQETQYF.

The gene calls are TRBV28 and TRBJ2-2, with TRBD1 matching 7 bases. J lost 4 bases, V lost 5 bases, and 10 bases had no gene match. CDR1 and CDR2 from the germline V gene are MDHEN and SYDVKM. The CDR3 is 16 amino acids. Here the CDR3 reads CASSDGTVRSTGELFF. DNA for the CDR3: TGTGCCAGCAGTGACGGGACAGTCCGTAGCACCGGGGAGCTGTTTTTT. The full variable domain, rest sourced from reference TRBV28 and TRBJ2-2, is DVKVTQSSRYLVKRTGEKVFLECVQDMDHENMFWYRQDPGLGLRLIYFSYDVKMKEKGDIPEGYSVSREKKERFSLILESASTNQTSMYLCASSDGTVRSTGELFFGEGSRLTVL.

This clone was recorded a few times. This chain connects TRBV7-9 to TRBJ2-3; 7 bases are a match to TRBD2. After removal of 5 bases from V and 1 base from J, the junction contained 6 bases not matched to a gene. Germline values: CDR1 SEHNR, CDR2 FQNEAQ (reference sequence). This CDR3 has 15 residues. For the CDR3, the DNA is TGTGCCAGCAGCCTTGGGGCGGGGGGCACAGATACGCAGTATTTT. It codes for CASSLGAGGTDTQYF. Combining the CDR3 with reference TRBV7-9 and TRBJ2-3 gives the whole variable domain DTGVSQNPRHKITKRGQNVTFRCDPISEHNRLYWYRQTLGQGPEFLTYFQNEAQLEKSRLLSDRFSAERPKGSFSTLEIQRTEQGDSAMYLCASSLGAGGTDTQYFGPGTRLTVL.

This chain joins TRBV4-1 and TRBJ2-7; D perhaps matches TRBD2 (6 bases). V was cut by 0 bases and J by 5 bases, with 26 bases left in between. Germline V gene sequence: CDR1 MGHRA, CDR2 YSYEKL. The CDR3 has 19 residues. The CDR3 here is CASSQDPVLRGNLRNEQYF. DNA for the CDR3: TGCGCCAGCAGCCAAGATCCCGTCCTCCGGGGGAACCTCCGGAACGAGCAGTACTTC.

The chain employs TRBV18 and TRBJ1-3; D perhaps matches TRBD1 (5 bases). The germline V gene has CDR1 KGHSH and CDR2 LQKENI. The V end was cut by 10 bases, the J end by 2 bases, with 18 bases between. There are 15 residues in the CDR3. CDR3 DNA: TGTGCCACCGAGGGGACGGCGGTGGCTGGAAACACCATATATTTT. Amino acids: CATEGTAVAGNTIYF.

The gene calls are TRBV7-8 and TRBJ2-7; the match to TRBD2 covers 7 bases. Germline CDR1 SGHVS, CDR2 FQNEAQ. The CDR3 runs to 13 residues. The J segment lost 7 bases and the V segment lost 3 bases, leaving 6 bases of the junction unmatched. In DNA, the CDR3 is TGTGCCAGCAGCTTTGGCGGGAGCTGGGAGCAGTACTTC. It codes for CASSFGGSWEQYF. The variable domain in full, with the rest retrieved from reference TRBV7-8 and TRBJ2-7, is GAGVSQSPRYKVAKRGQDVALRCDPISGHVSLFWYQQALGQGPEFLTYFQNEAQLDKSGLPSDRFFAERPEGSVSTLKIQRTQQEDSAVYLCASSFGGSWEQYFGPGTRLTVT.

The table lists this clone with a few counts. CDR3 sequence reads: CASSLGGRGNTIYF. The CDR3 coding sequence is TGTGCCAGCAGTTTAGGGGGTCGGGGAAACACCATATATTTT. V is TRBV28 and J is TRBJ1-3; tentatively, D is TRBD1 (5 bases). Trimming took off 2 bases at V and 4 bases at J, with 9 bases between the two ends. The CDR3 consists of 14 residues. Germline CDR1 MDHEN, CDR2 SYDVKM.

This clone was seen once. The chain uses TRBV6-7 and TRBJ1-5, with 11 bases aligning to TRBD1. Being an ORF, TRBV6-7 has a function that is uncertain. V trimming: 7 bases; J trimming: 7 bases; junction bases outside the gene matches: 15. The length of the CDR3 is 17 residues. The CDR3 nucleotides are TGTGCCAGCATTGACGGACAGGGGGCTCGATGTACCCAGCCCCAGCATTTT. This gives the protein CASIDGQGARCTQPQHF.

The chain is built from TRBV5-1 and TRBJ1-1; D remains ambiguous. V was cut by 0 bases and J by 6 bases, with 15 bases left in between. Germline-derived CDR1 and CDR2 are SGHRS and YFSETQ. The CDR3 runs to 15 residues. The CDR3 here is CASSLEPPENPEAFF. DNA for the CDR3: TGCGCCAGCAGCTTGGAACCTCCGGAAAATCCTGAAGCTTTCTTT.

The rearrangement joins TRBV5-1 to TRBJ1-6; D is unresolved. The CDR3 sequence is 14 residues long. Germline-derived CDR1 and CDR2 are SGHRS and YFSETQ. Between the trimmed V and J ends, which lost 2 bases and 8 bases, there was a span of 11 bases. The CDR3 reads CASSFDSGDSPLHF. CDR3 DNA: TGCGCCAGCAGCTTCGATAGCGGGGATTCACCCCTCCACTTT.

V and J are TRBV5-1 and TRBJ2-3, with TRBD2 matching over 8 bases. Germline V gives CDR1 SGHRS, CDR2 YFSETQ. V lost 4 bases, J lost 1 base, and 5 bases stayed unmatched. The CDR3 extends over 15 amino acids. CDR3 nucleotide sequence: TGCGCCAGCAGCGGGCGGGGGGCCCGCACAGATACGCAGTATTTT. It yields the protein CASSGRGARTDTQYF.

A few counts support this clone. CDR3 sequence: CASSLTGNSNQPQHF. In nucleotides, the CDR3 is TGCGCCAGCAGCCTAACAGGGAATAGCAATCAGCCCCAGCATTTT. The J gene is TRBJ1-5, the V gene TRBV4-1; perhaps TRBD1 as D (6 bases). This CDR3 has 15 residues. In germline, CDR1 is MGHRA, CDR2 YSYEKL. Deletions cut 4 bases from V and 0 bases from J, with 10 bases between.